The 14 T cell receptor beta chains below all came from one sample that was sequenced in a study of CD8+CD57+ T cells in acquired aplastic anemia. Genomic DNA served as template for TCR beta VDJ and CDR3 profiling. TCRdb re-called the reads through MiXCR, storing one row per CDR3 protein. In the table there are 400,000 to 500,000 distinct CDR3 sequences, 55% to 75% of which are singletons. The source material was sorted CD4+, CD8+, or CD8+CD57+ T cells (not recorded which) from PBMCs. The receptors come from a human donor in good health, serving as a control.

To note about this clonotype: Its ends do not fully match the called genes, so a read error is possible. This rearrangement joins TRBV7-2 to TRBJ1-2; TRBD1 matches 8 bases. Germline CDR1 reads SGHTA; CDR2 reads FQGNSA. CDR3 size: 15 residues. CDR3 coding DNA: TGTGCCAGCAGTTTAGATACCGGCGACAGGGGTGGCTGCACCTTC. It codes for CASSLDTGDRGGCTF. The full variable domain, in which reference TRBV7-2 and TRBJ1-2 provide the parts outside the CDR3, is GAGVSQSPSNKVTEKGKDVELRCDPISGHTALYWYRQSLGQGLEFLIYFQGNSAPDKSGLPSDRFSAERTGGSVSTLTIQRTQQEDSAVYLCASSLDTGDRGGCTFGSGTRLTVV.

The chain recombines TRBV15 with TRBJ2-2; possibly TRBD2 for D (6 bases). This CDR3 region has 15 residues. With 7 bases removed from V and 4 bases from J, the gap between germline ends came to 16 bases. In germline, CDR1 is LNHNV, CDR2 YYDKDF (reference sequence). The CDR3 DNA reads as TGTGCCACCAAACCCCGGGGGACCCTCACCGGGGAGCTGTTTTTT. This gives the protein CATKPRGTLTGELFF.

V and J are TRBV5-5 and TRBJ1-5, with no clear D. Trimming stripped 0 bases from V and 11 bases from J, with 15 bases between. Germline lookup yields CDR1 SGHKS and CDR2 YYEKEE (reference sequence). There are 14 residues in the CDR3. The CDR3 here is CASSLAGIGETQHF. In DNA form, the CDR3 reads TGTGCCAGCAGCTTGGCAGGTATTGGGGAGACCCAGCATTTT.

The gene calls are TRBV10-3 and TRBJ2-1, with D tentatively TRBD2 (7 bases). The CDR3 has 16 amino acids. Germline CDR1 ENHRY, CDR2 SYGVKD. V shed 8 bases and J shed 7 bases, with 24 bases lying between them. CDR3 in amino acids: CAIGGRVGGGANEQFF. CDR3 nucleotide sequence: TGTGCCATCGGTGGGCGGGTGGGGGGGGGCGCTAATGAGCAGTTCTTC.

With respect to this clonotype: Mismatch with germline at one junction end may stem from a read error. This chain connects TRBV7-8 to TRBJ2-1; the match to TRBD2 covers 7 bases. Germline loops: CDR1 SGHVS, CDR2 FQNEAQ. The CDR3 runs 14 residues. CDR3 region: CASSLAGGDQYYGF. CDR3 nucleotides: TGTGCCAGCAGCTTAGCGGGGGGGGACCAGTACTACGGGTTC. Using reference TRBV7-8 and TRBJ2-1 for the parts outside the CDR3, the full variable domain is GAGVSQSPRYKVAKRGQDVALRCDPISGHVSLFWYQQALGQGPEFLTYFQNEAQLDKSGLPSDRFFAERPEGSVSTLKIQRTQQEDSAVYLCASSLAGGDQYYGFGPGTRLTVL.

This clonotype was seen at least ten times. The rearrangement uses TRBV12-3 or TRBV12-4 and TRBJ1-1; a weak D match, TRBD1 (5 bases). V was clipped by 8 bases and J by 3 bases, with 13 bases between them. The CDR3 runs to 13 residues. Written as DNA, the CDR3 is TGTGCCAGCCGCGGGACGGACCACACTGAAGCTTTCTTT. Protein product: CASRGTDHTEAFF.

A remark on this clonotype: The CDR3 does not end in the conserved phenylalanine or tryptophan, so this is likely a read error. Because the CDR3's place on the DNA is in doubt, the DNA is left out and the CDR3 is given as listed by TCRdb. The CDR3 spells CASSLARTEVQDT. The V call is TRBV7-2, the J call TRBJ2-7; the DNA was not compared with TRBD2, the D call given in the table. The CDR3 is 13 residues long, counting both termini. Germline CDR1 and CDR2: SGHTA and FQGNSA.

This clonotype was seen more than once but under ten times. The chain recombines TRBV11-2 with TRBJ2-7; no clear D. V was pared by 0 bases and J by 6 bases, with 15 bases between. CDR3 size: 15 residues. Germline values: CDR1 SGHAT, CDR2 FQNNGV. CDR3 DNA: TGTGCCAGCAGCTTAGATCGCACCCGAAGAGGCGAGCAGTACTTC. Translation gives CASSLDRTRRGEQYF.

Details on this clonotype: Because it lacks the conserved phenylalanine or tryptophan at the end, this CDR3 is likely a read error. This chain links TRBV10-3 with TRBJ1-2; the D gene is possibly TRBD1 (6 bases). This CDR3 has 14 amino acids. Germline values: CDR1 ENHRY, CDR2 SYGVKD. This CDR3 reads CAISERYRVYGYTY. For the CDR3, the DNA is TGTGCCATCAGTGAGCGCTACAGGGTCTATGGGTACACCTAC.

The chain joins TRBV7-2 to TRBJ1-1; D gene ambiguous. Germline-derived CDR1 and CDR2 are SGHTA and FQGNSA. This CDR3 region has 11 residues. V was trimmed by 4 bases and J by 14 bases, leaving 14 bases between them. The chain's CDR3 is CASSSLTEGFF. CDR3 sequence (DNA): TGTGCCAGCAGCTCCCTCACTGAAGGGTTCTTT.

In the case of this clonotype: One junction end disagrees with the germline gene, perhaps due to a read error. The gene calls are TRBV24-1 and TRBJ2-2, with 12 positions matching TRBD1. Germline V gene lookup returns CDR1 KGHDR and CDR2 SFDVKD. This CDR3 spans 19 amino acids. The CDR3 sequence is CAISDSPGTGGSHTGELFF. In DNA form, the CDR3 reads TGTGCCATCAGTGATTCTCCCGGGACAGGGGGCTCCCACACCGGGGAGCTGTTTTTT.

At least ten counts were recorded for this clonotype. For the CDR3, the DNA is TGTGCCAGCAGTCGTCAGGGCAGCCAATACAATGAGCAGTTCTTC. It codes for CASSRQGSQYNEQFF. The J gene is TRBJ2-1, the V gene TRBV6-5, with a possible D match to TRBD1 (5 bases). The CDR3 covers 15 residues. V lost 5 bases to trimming and J lost 4 bases, with 15 bases between them. Germline assignment: CDR1 MNHEY and CDR2 SVGAGI.

The chain combines TRBV20-1 with TRBJ1-2, with a weak D call TRBD1 (5 bases). The germline V gene has CDR1 DFQATT and CDR2 SNEGSKA (reference sequence). CDR3 size: 13 residues. Trimming shortened V by 1 base and J by 6 bases, and 12 bases separated the two germline ends. CDR3 protein: CSARGGWINGYTF. The DNA for the CDR3 is TGCAGTGCTAGAGGGGGCTGGATCAATGGCTACACCTTC.

The J gene is TRBJ2-7, the V gene TRBV20-1; TRBD1 is a possible D gene (6 bases). The CDR3 runs 15 residues. Trimming took 6 bases from V and 5 from J, leaving 23 bases between them. The germline gives CDR1 DFQATT, CDR2 SNEGSKA (reference sequence). The CDR3, as DNA: TGCAGTGCCTCCAGGGGCCTGAACACTGGCGACGAGCAGTACTTC. This gives the protein CSASRGLNTGDEQYF.